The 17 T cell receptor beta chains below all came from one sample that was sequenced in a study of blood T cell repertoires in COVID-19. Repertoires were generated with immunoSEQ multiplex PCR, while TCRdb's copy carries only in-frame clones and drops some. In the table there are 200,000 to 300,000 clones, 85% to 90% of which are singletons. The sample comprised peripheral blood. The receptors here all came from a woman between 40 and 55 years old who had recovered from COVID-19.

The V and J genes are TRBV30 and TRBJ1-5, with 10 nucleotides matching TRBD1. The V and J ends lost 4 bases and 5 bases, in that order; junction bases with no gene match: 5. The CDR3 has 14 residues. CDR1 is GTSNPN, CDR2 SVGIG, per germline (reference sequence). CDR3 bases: TGTGCCTGGAATGGAGGACAGGGGGATCAGCCCCAGCATTTT. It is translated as CAWNGGQGDQPQHF.

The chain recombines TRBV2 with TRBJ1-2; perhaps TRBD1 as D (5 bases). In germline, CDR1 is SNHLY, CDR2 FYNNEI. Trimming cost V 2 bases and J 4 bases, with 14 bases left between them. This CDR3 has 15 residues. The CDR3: CASSEIRGGSYGYTF. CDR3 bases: TGTGCCAGCAGTGAAATTCGGGGGGGGAGCTATGGCTACACCTTC. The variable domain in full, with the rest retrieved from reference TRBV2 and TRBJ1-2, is EPEVTQTPSHQVTQMGQEVILRCVPISNHLYFYWYRQILGQKVEFLVSFYNNEISEKSEIFDDQFSVERPDGSNFTLKIRSTKLEDSAMYFCASSEIRGGSYGYTFGSGTRLTVV.

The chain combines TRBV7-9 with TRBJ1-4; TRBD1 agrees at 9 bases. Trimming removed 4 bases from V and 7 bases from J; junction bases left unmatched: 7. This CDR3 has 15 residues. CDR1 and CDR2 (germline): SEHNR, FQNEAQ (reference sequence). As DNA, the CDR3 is TGTGCCAGCAGCTCATCCGGGACAGGGATTGAAAAACTGTTTTTT. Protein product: CASSSSGTGIEKLFF. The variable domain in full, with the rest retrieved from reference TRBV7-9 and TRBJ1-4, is DTGVSQNPRHKITKRGQNVTFRCDPISEHNRLYWYRQTLGQGPEFLTYFQNEAQLEKSRLLSDRFSAERPKGSFSTLEIQRTEQGDSAMYLCASSSSGTGIEKLFFGSGTQLSVL.

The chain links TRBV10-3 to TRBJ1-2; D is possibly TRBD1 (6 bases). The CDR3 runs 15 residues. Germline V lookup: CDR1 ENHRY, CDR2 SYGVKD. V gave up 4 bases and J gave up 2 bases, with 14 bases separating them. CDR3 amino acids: CAISGRTEPNYGYTF. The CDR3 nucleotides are TGTGCCATCAGTGGGAGGACAGAACCCAACTATGGCTACACCTTC.

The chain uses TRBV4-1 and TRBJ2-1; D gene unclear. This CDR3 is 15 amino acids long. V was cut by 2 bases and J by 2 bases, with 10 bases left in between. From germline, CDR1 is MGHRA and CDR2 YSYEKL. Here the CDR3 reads CASSQNYFPYNEQFF. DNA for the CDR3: TGCGCCAGCAGCCAAAATTATTTCCCCTACAATGAGCAGTTCTTC.

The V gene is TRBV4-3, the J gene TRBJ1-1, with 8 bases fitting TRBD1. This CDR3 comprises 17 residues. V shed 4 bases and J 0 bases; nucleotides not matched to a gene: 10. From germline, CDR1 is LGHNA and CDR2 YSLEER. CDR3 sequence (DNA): TGCGCCAGCAGCCGAGAGAGGGCAGGGGGCCTGAACACTGAAGCTTTCTTT. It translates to CASSRERAGGLNTEAFF.

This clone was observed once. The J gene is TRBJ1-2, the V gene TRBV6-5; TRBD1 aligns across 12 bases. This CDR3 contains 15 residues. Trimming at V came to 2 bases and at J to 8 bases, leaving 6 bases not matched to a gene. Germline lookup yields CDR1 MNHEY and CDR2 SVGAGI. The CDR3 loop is CASSYRDRGLGGYTF. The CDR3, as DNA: TGTGCCAGCAGTTACCGGGACAGGGGGCTGGGGGGCTACACCTTC.

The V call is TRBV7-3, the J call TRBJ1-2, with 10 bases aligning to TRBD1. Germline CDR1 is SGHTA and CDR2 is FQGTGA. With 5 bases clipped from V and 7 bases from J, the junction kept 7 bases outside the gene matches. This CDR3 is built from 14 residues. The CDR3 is CASSVGTGVVGYTF. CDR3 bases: TGTGCCAGCAGCGTCGGGACAGGGGTAGTTGGCTACACCTTC.

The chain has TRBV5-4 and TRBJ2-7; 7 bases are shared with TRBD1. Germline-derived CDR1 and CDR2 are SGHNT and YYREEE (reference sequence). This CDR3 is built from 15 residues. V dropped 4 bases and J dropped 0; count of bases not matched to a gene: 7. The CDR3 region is CASSATGSLSYEQYF. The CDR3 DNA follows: TGTGCCAGCAGCGCGACAGGGTCCCTCTCCTACGAGCAGTACTTC.

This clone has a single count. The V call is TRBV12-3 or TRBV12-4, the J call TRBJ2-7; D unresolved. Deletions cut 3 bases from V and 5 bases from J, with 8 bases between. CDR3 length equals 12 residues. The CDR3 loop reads CASSFTVHEQYF. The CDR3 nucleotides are TGTGCCAGCAGTTTTACGGTACACGAGCAGTACTTC.

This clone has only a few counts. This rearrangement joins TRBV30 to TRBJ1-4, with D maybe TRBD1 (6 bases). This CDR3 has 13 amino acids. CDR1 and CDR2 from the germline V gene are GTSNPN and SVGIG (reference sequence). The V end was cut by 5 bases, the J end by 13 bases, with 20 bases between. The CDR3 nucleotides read TGTGCCTGGTCGGGACACCCTGAAGGGTTACTGTTTTTT. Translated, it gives CAWSGHPEGLLFF.

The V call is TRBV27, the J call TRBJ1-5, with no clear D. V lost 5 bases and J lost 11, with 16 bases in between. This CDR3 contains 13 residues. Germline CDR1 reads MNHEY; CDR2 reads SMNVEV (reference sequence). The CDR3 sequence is CASSPHPGVAQHF. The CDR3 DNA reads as TGTGCCAGCAGTCCCCACCCAGGTGTGGCCCAGCATTTT.

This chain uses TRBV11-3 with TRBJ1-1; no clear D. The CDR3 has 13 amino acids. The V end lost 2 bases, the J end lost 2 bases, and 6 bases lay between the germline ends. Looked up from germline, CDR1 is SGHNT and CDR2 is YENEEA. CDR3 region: CASSLLSNTEAFF. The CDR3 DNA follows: TGTGCCAGCAGCTTATTGAGTAACACTGAAGCTTTCTTT.

CDR3 DNA: TGTGCCAGCAGCCCGGCGCGGGCCTCCCTCTACGAGCAGTACTTC. Its protein is CASSPARASLYEQYF. V and J are TRBV27 and TRBJ2-7; a weak D match, TRBD2 (5 bases). This CDR3 region has 15 residues. The V gene lost 6 bases and the J gene lost 3 bases, with 18 bases spanning the gap. The germline CDR1 and CDR2 sequences are MNHEY and SMNVEV (reference sequence).

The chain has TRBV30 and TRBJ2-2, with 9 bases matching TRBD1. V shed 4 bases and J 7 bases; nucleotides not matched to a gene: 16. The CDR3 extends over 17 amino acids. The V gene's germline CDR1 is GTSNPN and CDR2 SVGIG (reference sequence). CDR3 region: CAWTPKGGQGMNGELFF. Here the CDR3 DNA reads TGTGCCTGGACCCCCAAAGGGGGACAGGGTATGAACGGGGAGCTGTTTTTT.

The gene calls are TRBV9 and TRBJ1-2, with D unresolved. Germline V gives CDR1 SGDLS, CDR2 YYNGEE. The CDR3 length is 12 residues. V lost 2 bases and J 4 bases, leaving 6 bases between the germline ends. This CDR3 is CASSVPGYGYTF. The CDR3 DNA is TGTGCCAGCAGCGTGCCCGGCTATGGCTACACCTTC.

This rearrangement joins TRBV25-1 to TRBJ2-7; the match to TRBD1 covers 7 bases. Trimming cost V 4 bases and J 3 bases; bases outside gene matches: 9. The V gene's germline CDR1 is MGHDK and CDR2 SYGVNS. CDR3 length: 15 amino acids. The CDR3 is CASSGGADRRYEQYF. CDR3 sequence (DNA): TGTGCCAGCAGTGGGGGAGCGGACAGGCGCTACGAGCAGTACTTC.